Listed here are 27 T cell receptor beta chains from one sample, sequenced in a study of cytomegalovirus exposure and HLA in healthy donors. The PCR employed 60 Vbeta primers together with 13 Jbeta primers. Only in-frame clones appear in the TCRdb table, and some are missing; sequencing was by immunoSEQ multiplex PCR. Its table lists about 160,000 clones. Sequenced material: PBMCs. The receptors come from a woman in her sixties in good health and CMV-seronegative.

CDR3 region: CASSRSSYNSPLHF. CDR3 DNA sequence: TGTGCCAGCAGTCGGAGCTCCTATAATTCACCCCTCCACTTT. The V call is TRBV25-1, the J call TRBJ1-6; D call uncertain. The V end lost 5 bases, the J end lost 0 bases, and 5 bases lay between the germline ends. The CDR3 spans 14 residues. The germline gives CDR1 MGHDK, CDR2 SYGVNS.

The gene calls are TRBV9 and TRBJ2-2, with D perhaps matching TRBD1 (6 bases). The CDR3 is made up of 15 amino acids. Germline lookup yields CDR1 SGDLS and CDR2 YYNGEE. The V and J ends lost 6 bases and 0 bases respectively, with 12 bases between them. The CDR3 region has the DNA TGTGCCAGCACTAAACAGGGTACGAACACCGGGGAGCTGTTTTTT. This gives the protein CASTKQGTNTGELFF. The full variable domain, completed using reference TRBV9 and TRBJ2-2, is DSGVTQTPKHLITATGQRVTLRCSPRSGDLSVYWYQQSLDQGLQFLIQYYNGEERAKGNILERFSAQQFPDLHSELNLSSLELGDSALYFCASTKQGTNTGELFFGEGSRLTVL.

This chain joins TRBV27 and TRBJ2-4, with D possibly matching TRBD2 (5 bases). The CDR3 length is 14 residues. Trimming stripped 7 bases from V and 0 bases from J, with 10 bases between. CDR1 and CDR2 from the germline V gene are MNHEY and SMNVEV (reference sequence). The CDR3 is CASTFSGAKNIQYF. As DNA, the CDR3 is TGTGCCAGCACTTTCAGCGGAGCCAAAAACATTCAGTACTTC.

The chain carries TRBV6-1 and TRBJ2-1; 7 bases are shared with TRBD1. Germline V gives CDR1 MNHNS, CDR2 SASEGT. After removal of 6 bases from V and 6 bases from J, the junction contained 8 bases not matched to a gene. The CDR3 is 14 residues long. Written as DNA, the CDR3 is TGTGCCAGCAGGGAAATACAGGGGCCCAATGAGCAGTTCTTC. Translation gives CASREIQGPNEQFF.

The gene calls are TRBV18 and TRBJ2-5; 8 nucleotides match TRBD1. CDR1 and CDR2 (germline): KGHSH, LQKENI. The junction had 5 bases not matched to a gene; V was cut back by 6 bases and J by 2 bases. The length of the CDR3 is 14 residues. The CDR3 nucleotides read TGTGCCAGCTCGGACAGGGTAGGTCAAGAGACCCAGTACTTC. This codes for CASSDRVGQETQYF.

J is TRBJ2-2 and V is TRBV10-3, with TRBD1 identical over 7 bases. V was pared by 6 bases and J by 1 base, with 8 bases of the junction left unmatched. The CDR3 contains 16 residues. Per the germline V gene, CDR1 is ENHRY and CDR2 is SYGVKD. The CDR3 reads CAISPTRTGNTGELFF. The CDR3 DNA reads TGTGCCATCAGCCCCACCCGGACAGGGAACACCGGGGAGCTGTTTTTT.

The rearrangement joins TRBV6-1 to TRBJ1-1; tentative D call: TRBD1 (5 bases). CDR3 size: 14 residues. Trimming stripped 6 bases from V and 5 bases from J, with 16 bases between. Germline V gives CDR1 MNHNS, CDR2 SASEGT. This CDR3 is CASSRGGGPTEAFF. Written as DNA, the CDR3 is TGTGCCAGCAGCCGCGGCGGGGGACCGACTGAAGCTTTCTTT.

The chain has TRBV5-3 and TRBJ2-1, with no clear D. TRBV5-3 is annotated as an ORF whose role is uncertain. Trimming took off 3 bases at V and 7 bases at J, with 5 bases between the two ends. The CDR3 has 11 residues. CDR3 coding DNA: TGTGCCAGAAGCTCTAGTAATGAGCAGTTCTTC. It is translated as CARSSSNEQFF.

J is TRBJ1-2 and V is TRBV5-6; the match to TRBD1 covers 9 bases. This CDR3 contains 16 residues. The trim removed 3 bases at V and 3 bases at J, leaving 9 bases unmatched. Germline CDR1 is SGHDT and CDR2 is YYEEEE. CDR3 nucleotides: TGTGCCAGCAGCTCTCTGGACAGGGGTTACGACTATGGCTACACCTTC. Protein: CASSSLDRGYDYGYTF.

The chain employs TRBV5-4 and TRBJ2-5, with unresolved D. V was cut by 0 bases and J by 1 base, with 4 bases left in between. This CDR3 has 13 residues. Looked up from germline, CDR1 is SGHNT and CDR2 is YYREEE (reference sequence). The CDR3 nucleotides are TGTGCCAGCAGCTTGGGGGCCCAAGAGACCCAGTACTTC. This codes for CASSLGAQETQYF.

The rearrangement uses TRBV6-6 and TRBJ2-3; 11 positions match TRBD2. V gave up 2 bases and J gave up 1 base; unmatched junction bases: 2. The CDR3 runs 16 residues. Germline V CDR1 and CDR2: MNHNY, SVGAGI (reference sequence). Written as DNA, the CDR3 is TGTGCCAGCAGTTACCTAGCGGGAGGCGGCACAGATACGCAGTATTTT. Its protein is CASSYLAGGGTDTQYF.

This rearrangement joins TRBV6-1 to TRBJ1-2; 7 nucleotides line up with TRBD1. Germline lookup yields CDR1 MNHNS and CDR2 SASEGT. V lost 6 bases to trimming and J lost 5 bases; unmatched junction nucleotides: 12. This CDR3 is 15 amino acids long. CDR3: CASSELPGGLYGYTF. DNA for the CDR3: TGTGCCAGCAGCGAACTCCCAGGGGGGCTTTATGGCTACACCTTC.

The chain links TRBV19 to TRBJ1-2; TRBD1 might be the D (6 bases). Germline values: CDR1 LNHDA, CDR2 SQIVND (reference sequence). The V end was cut by 2 bases, the J end by 7 bases, with 14 bases between. The CDR3 sequence is 14 residues long. The DNA of the CDR3 is TGTGCCAGTAGTATACCAGGGGAAGTCTTTGGCTACACCTTC. It specifies CASSIPGEVFGYTF.

This chain connects TRBV7-2 to TRBJ2-7; TRBD1 matches at 7 bases. Germline V lookup: CDR1 SGHTA, CDR2 FQGNSA. This CDR3 is built from 17 residues. J was trimmed by 1 base and V by 1 base; bases with no gene match: 10. The CDR3 reads CASSLGALRDRSYEQYF. DNA of the CDR3: TGTGCCAGCAGCTTAGGAGCCCTCCGGGACAGATCCTACGAGCAGTACTTC.

The genes are TRBV15 and TRBJ2-1; 7 positions match TRBD1. V was pared by 3 bases and J by 4 bases, with 9 bases of the junction left unmatched. The CDR3 is 16 residues long. The germline CDR1 and CDR2 sequences are LNHNV and YYDKDF (reference sequence). CDR3 DNA: TGTGCCACCAGCAGGGGCTTCGGGACAGAATACAATGAGCAGTTCTTC. Protein: CATSRGFGTEYNEQFF.

This chain links TRBV9 with TRBJ2-6; TRBD1 aligns across 7 bases. Germline assignment: CDR1 SGDLS and CDR2 YYNGEE. The length of the CDR3 is 18 residues. Trimming at V came to 0 bases and at J to 4 bases, leaving 10 bases not matched to a gene. The CDR3 sequence is CASSVGGGLSAGANVLTF. CDR3 DNA: TGTGCCAGCAGCGTAGGAGGGGGCCTCTCGGCCGGGGCCAACGTCCTGACTTTC.

The chain uses TRBV2 and TRBJ2-7; no definite D call. From germline, CDR1 is SNHLY and CDR2 FYNNEI. The V end was cut by 1 base, the J end by 7 bases, with 14 bases between. This CDR3 region has 14 residues. The CDR3 coding sequence is TGTGCCAGCAGTGAAGTGTTTGACCCTAGAGAGCAGTACTTC. Residues: CASSEVFDPREQYF. Full variable domain (remainder filled in from reference TRBV2 and TRBJ2-7): EPEVTQTPSHQVTQMGQEVILRCVPISNHLYFYWYRQILGQKVEFLVSFYNNEISEKSEIFDDQFSVERPDGSNFTLKIRSTKLEDSAMYFCASSEVFDPREQYFGPGTRLTVT.

This sequence joins TRBV10-3 and TRBJ1-1, with 9 nucleotides matching TRBD1. Germline V CDR1 and CDR2: ENHRY, SYGVKD. V lost 11 bases and J lost 0; bases outside the gene matches: 7. There are 14 residues in the CDR3. CDR3 amino acids: CAGRQGVMNTEAFF. CDR3 nucleotides: TGTGCCGGAAGACAGGGGGTAATGAACACTGAAGCTTTCTTT.

The gene calls are TRBV9 and TRBJ1-6; 11 bases map to TRBD1. The CDR3 has 15 residues. The germline V gene encodes CDR1 SGDLS and CDR2 YYNGEE. J was trimmed by 4 bases and V by 3 bases; bases with no gene match: 0. The CDR3 loop reads CASSGDRGYNSPLHF. CDR3 nucleotide sequence: TGTGCCAGCAGCGGGGACAGGGGGTATAATTCACCCCTCCACTTT.

V gene TRBV19 combines with J gene TRBJ1-1, with 8 nucleotides matching TRBD1. Germline CDR1 is LNHDA and CDR2 is SQIVND (reference sequence). The CDR3 contains 12 residues. V was pared by 8 bases and J by 1 base, with 0 bases of the junction left unmatched. CDR3 bases: TGTGCCAGTGACAGGGGGAACACTGAAGCTTTCTTT. This translates into CASDRGNTEAFF.

V usage is TRBV5-1 and J usage is TRBJ1-1, with 7 nucleotides matching TRBD1. With V trimmed by 3 bases and J by 3 bases, 5 bases remained unmatched. The CDR3 loop spans 14 amino acids. Germline V gene sequence: CDR1 SGHRS, CDR2 YFSETQ. The CDR3 DNA sequence: TGCGCCAGCAGCTCTTTCGGGACAGACACTGAAGCTTTCTTT. The encoded protein is CASSSFGTDTEAFF. The full variable domain, in which reference TRBV5-1 and TRBJ1-1 provide the parts outside the CDR3, is KAGVTQTPRYLIKTRGQQVTLSCSPISGHRSVSWYQQTPGQGLQFLFEYFSETQRNKGNFPGRFSGRQFSNSRSEMNVSTLELGDSALYLCASSSFGTDTEAFFGQGTRLTVV.

The chain is built from TRBV7-6 and TRBJ1-5, with D perhaps TRBD1 (6 bases). Trimming left V 1 base short and J 1 base short, with 14 bases between. Germline-derived CDR1 and CDR2 are SGHVS and FNYEAQ. The CDR3 spans 17 residues. The CDR3 loop is CASSLGLTGSSNQPQHF. The CDR3 DNA reads as TGTGCCAGCAGCTTAGGGCTAACAGGGAGCAGCAATCAGCCCCAGCATTTT.

V gene TRBV6-6 combines with J gene TRBJ2-1; maybe TRBD2 (6 bases). Trimming stripped 5 bases from V and 8 bases from J, with 16 bases between. The CDR3 length is 14 residues. Looked up from germline, CDR1 is MNHNY and CDR2 is SVGAGI (reference sequence). The CDR3 reads CASSRRRDGDEQFF. DNA for the CDR3: TGTGCCAGCAGTCGTAGGCGGGATGGAGATGAGCAGTTCTTC.

The J gene is TRBJ1-3, the V gene TRBV7-9; TRBD1 aligns across 9 bases. Germline CDR1 and CDR2: SEHNR and FQNEAQ (reference sequence). The CDR3 has 15 residues. V lost 6 bases, J lost 8 bases, and 11 bases stayed unmatched. CDR3 sequence reads: CASRRYRTGEHTIYF. The CDR3 DNA follows: TGTGCCAGCAGACGCTACCGGACAGGGGAACACACCATATATTTT.

The genes are TRBV2 and TRBJ1-5; a weak D match, TRBD1 (6 bases). Germline values: CDR1 SNHLY, CDR2 FYNNEI. The CDR3 runs 14 residues. Trimming pared 4 bases from V and 5 bases from J, leaving 12 bases between. The CDR3 loop is CASSAGTLDQPQHF. The CDR3, as DNA: TGTGCCAGCAGTGCTGGGACACTTGATCAGCCCCAGCATTTT.

The J gene is TRBJ2-7, the V gene TRBV18; TRBD2 might be the D (6 bases). Germline loops: CDR1 KGHSH, CDR2 LQKENI. The CDR3 runs to 14 residues. V shed 6 bases and J shed 5 bases, with 17 bases lying between them. The CDR3, as DNA: TGTGCCAGCTCCTCCGAAACAGGAGGGGACGAGCAGTACTTC. This encodes CASSSETGGDEQYF.

The J gene is TRBJ1-1, the V gene TRBV6-6; no reliable D call. Germline V gene data show CDR1 as MNHNY and CDR2 as SVGAGI (reference sequence). The CDR3 is 14 residues long. V gave up 3 bases and J gave up 0 bases, with 8 bases separating them. The CDR3 bases are TGTGCCAGCAGTTATGAGGCCTTGAACACTGAAGCTTTCTTT. It is translated as CASSYEALNTEAFF.